A single T cell receptor (beta chain) is shown here with its context. The antigen this receptor binds is unknown. This sample was included in a study of T cells expressing NK-cell markers (dated by TCRdb to 2019 to 2021). Concerning the study at large: TCR beta-chain repertoires were profiled in sorted CD3+CD56+NKG2C+, CD3+CD56+NKG2C- and CD3+CD56-NKG2C+ T-cell subsets from several donors. Among the eight sequenced donors, only one was HCMV-seronegative, while the other seven were HCMV-seropositive. All eight donors whose samples were sequenced were randomly selected healthy volunteers, three of them men and five women. Sequencing of the libraries produced 2 x 150 bp reads on Illumina HiSeq 2000/2500, MiSeq or NextSeq.

The sequencing machine was an Illumina HiSeq 2000. The TCR beta cDNA libraries were made using 5'RACE template switching, a step that added both a universal primer site and unique molecular identifiers. cDNA synthesis was primed from the TCR beta constant segment and was followed by two successive PCR amplification steps. As for how the authors treated the data: MIGEC handled demultiplexing of the reads and grouping by UMI, while MiTCR was used to assemble and quantify clonotypes. Only TCR cDNA sequences supported by at least two reads were kept to exclude erroneous sequences. Downstream repertoire analysis used the tcR package, and clonotypes were matched across fractions by CDR3 nucleotide sequence plus V segment. VDJmatch was used to annotate antigen specificity against VDJdb, with one amino acid substitution allowed in CDR3. After TCRdb reprocessed the reads, each CDR3 protein sequence was kept as one row, without DNA. The V and J calls, along with clone size, are taken from TCRdb and not from the paper's own processing. This sample's listing comprises about 450,000 distinct CDR3 sequences. In total, the top ten clones hold under 7.5% of the sample.

Results the study describes overall, beyond this receptor: It remained unclear whether the expanded NKG2C-expressing T cell clones were specific for HCMV antigens. Those dominant clonotypes were again the most abundant among CD3+CD56-NKG2C+ cells in a few donors, at 28.3-60.1%. For six donors, the dominant CD3+CD56+NKG2C+ clonotypes were among the top 10 CD8+ clonotypes and accounted for roughly 1.0-7.5% of CD8+ T cells.

Its CDR3 holds 13 amino acids, cysteine through phenylalanine. No DNA is recorded. The germline V gene encodes CDR1 DFQATT and CDR2 SNEGSKA (reference sequence). To determine HCMV serostatus, a commercial ELISA kit was used to detect HCMV-specific IgG in serum. Ficoll density gradient centrifugation was used to isolate peripheral blood mononuclear cells from blood. The chain is assembled from TRBV20-1 and TRBJ2-7; checking the TCRdb D call of TRBD1 is not possible without DNA. This clonotype originated in a woman aged 18-70 years in good health. Sequenced input: blood T cells: a sorted CD56 or NKG2C T cell subset, CD4+ or CD8+ T cells, or bulk PBMC T cells (not recorded which). The CDR3 here reads CSPGGDSTYEQYF.